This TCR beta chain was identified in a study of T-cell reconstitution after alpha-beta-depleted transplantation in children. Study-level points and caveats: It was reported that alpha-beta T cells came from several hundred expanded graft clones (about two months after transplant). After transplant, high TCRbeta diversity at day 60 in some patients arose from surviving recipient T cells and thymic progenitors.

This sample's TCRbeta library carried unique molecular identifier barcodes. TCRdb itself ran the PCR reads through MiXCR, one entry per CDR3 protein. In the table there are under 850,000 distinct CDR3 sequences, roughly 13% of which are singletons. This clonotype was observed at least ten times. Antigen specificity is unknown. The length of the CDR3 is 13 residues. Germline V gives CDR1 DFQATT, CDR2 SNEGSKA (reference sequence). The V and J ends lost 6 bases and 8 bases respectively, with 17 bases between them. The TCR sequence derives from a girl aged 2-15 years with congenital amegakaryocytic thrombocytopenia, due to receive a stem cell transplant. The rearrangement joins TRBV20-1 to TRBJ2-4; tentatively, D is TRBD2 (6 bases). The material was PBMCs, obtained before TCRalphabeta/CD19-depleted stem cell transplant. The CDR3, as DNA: TGCAGTGCGGTAGGAGGGACTTTGGACATTCAGTACTTC. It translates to CSAVGGTLDIQYF.